The 18 T cell receptor beta chains reported below all come from one sample, sequenced in a study of blood T cell repertoires in COVID-19. Clones were read by immunoSEQ multiplex PCR, and TCRdb kept only the in-frame ones, dropping some. The sample includes roughly 500,000 clones, 88% of them seen just once. Sequencing was carried out using PBMCs or T cells enriched from blood (not recorded which). Receptor source: a woman in her thirties or forties who had recovered from COVID-19.

The gene calls are TRBV19 and TRBJ1-3; 7 nucleotides line up with TRBD1. Trimming at V came to 9 bases and at J to 3 bases, leaving 14 bases not matched to a gene. This CDR3 is built from 16 residues. The germline gives CDR1 LNHDA, CDR2 SQIVND (reference sequence). The CDR3 region is CASKRRGPSIGNTIYF. The CDR3 coding sequence is TGTGCCAGCAAGCGGAGGGGGCCTTCAATTGGAAACACCATATATTTT.

J is TRBJ2-1 and V is TRBV27; D possibly corresponds to TRBD1 (5 bases). Per the germline V gene, CDR1 is MNHEY and CDR2 is SMNVEV (reference sequence). Trimming cost V 5 bases and J 6 bases, with 11 bases left between them. This CDR3 is built from 13 residues. CDR3 sequence reads: CASSTRVGNEQFF. In DNA form, the CDR3 reads TGTGCCAGCAGTACCAGGGTGGGCAATGAGCAGTTCTTC.

The chain combines TRBV29-1 with TRBJ1-1; a possible D gene is TRBD1 (6 bases). This CDR3 is 14 amino acids long. Germline V gives CDR1 SQVTM, CDR2 ANQGSEA. Deletions cut 6 bases from V and 3 bases from J, with 17 bases between. In DNA, the CDR3 is TGCAGCGTAATTTATTGGGGGCGGCACACTGAAGCTTTCTTT. It translates to CSVIYWGRHTEAFF.

The CDR3 DNA sequence: TGTGCCAGCAGCCATCGGACTAGCGGGGTCCAAGAGACCCAGTACTTC. This gives the protein CASSHRTSGVQETQYF. The chain is built from TRBV7-9 and TRBJ2-5, with 12 bases lining up with TRBD2. Trimming at V came to 5 bases and at J to 1 base, leaving 5 bases not matched to a gene. This CDR3 comprises 16 residues. Germline values: CDR1 SEHNR, CDR2 FQNEAQ (reference sequence).

This rearrangement joins TRBV28 to TRBJ1-4; the D is unclear. CDR3 length: 14 amino acids. V lost 7 bases, J lost 1 base, and 10 bases lay in between. Germline CDR1 is MDHEN and CDR2 is SYDVKM. The CDR3 DNA sequence: TGTGCCAGCACACGAACGGGAACTAATGAAAAACTGTTTTTT. Its translation: CASTRTGTNEKLFF.

CDR3 nucleotides: TGTGCCAGCTCACCACAGATTAACAGGGCAACTAATGAAAAACTGTTTTTT. This translates into CASSPQINRATNEKLFF. This chain connects TRBV18 to TRBJ1-4; maybe TRBD1 (6 bases). Germline V gene sequence: CDR1 KGHSH, CDR2 LQKENI. Trimming pared 1 base from V and 0 bases from J, leaving 12 bases between. CDR3 length equals 17 residues.

The chain carries TRBV18 and TRBJ2-5, with a tentative D call TRBD2 (6 bases). The CDR3 is made up of 14 amino acids. Trimming shortened V by 2 bases and J by 2 bases, and 9 bases separated the two germline ends. Germline CDR1 and CDR2: KGHSH and LQKENI. The CDR3 spells CASSPRGGQETQYF. The CDR3 DNA sequence: TGTGCCAGCTCACCAAGGGGAGGACAAGAGACCCAGTACTTC. Supplemented by reference TRBV18 and TRBJ2-5, the full variable domain reads NAGVMQNPRHLVRRRGQEARLRCSPMKGHSHVYWYRQLPEEGLKFMVYLQKENIIDESGMPKERFSAEFPKEGPSILRIQQVVRGDSAAYFCASSPRGGQETQYFGPGTRLLVL.

The CDR3 loop is CAWGHSNQPQHF. The DNA for the CDR3 is TGTGCCTGGGGACATAGCAATCAGCCCCAGCATTTT. The gene calls are TRBV30 and TRBJ1-5, with a possible D match to TRBD1 (5 bases). V was trimmed by 5 bases and J by 0 bases, leaving 5 bases between them. This CDR3 has 12 residues. Per germline, CDR1 GTSNPN and CDR2 SVGIG (reference sequence).

V usage is TRBV4-1 and J usage is TRBJ2-7; no clear D. V was shortened by 2 bases and J by 12 bases, with 14 bases between the two germline ends. Looked up from germline, CDR1 is MGHRA and CDR2 is YSYEKL. The CDR3 consists of 12 residues. The CDR3 DNA reads TGCGCCAGCAGCCAATTTGAATCAGAAATGTACTTC. This gives the protein CASSQFESEMYF.

The chain is built from TRBV20-1 and TRBJ1-5; 8 bases map to TRBD1. Losses at the gene ends were 6 bases for V and 12 bases for J; bases not matched to a gene: 4. Per the germline V gene, CDR1 is DFQATT and CDR2 is SNEGSKA (reference sequence). The CDR3 covers 10 residues. CDR3 nucleotides: TGCAGTGCCGGAGGGACAGGCCAGCATTTT. Protein sequence: CSAGGTGQHF.

The genes are TRBV6-5 and TRBJ1-2; D is undetermined. The CDR3 totals 14 residues. V lost 6 bases, J lost 4 bases, and 15 bases lay in between. The germline V gene has CDR1 MNHEY and CDR2 SVGAGI. CDR3 loop: CASRISGGIYGYTF. The CDR3 region has the DNA TGTGCCAGCAGAATTAGTGGAGGGATCTATGGCTACACCTTC.

This clone was counted many times. This rearrangement joins TRBV7-8 to TRBJ2-2; TRBD1 is a possible D gene (5 bases). Looked up from germline, CDR1 is SGHVS and CDR2 is FQNEAQ. CDR3 length equals 15 residues. V lost 5 bases and J 1 base, leaving 11 bases between the germline ends. The CDR3 loop reads CASSPGHLNTGELFF. The DNA for the CDR3 is TGTGCCAGCAGCCCAGGACACCTGAACACCGGGGAGCTGTTTTTT. The full variable domain, its missing parts supplied by reference TRBV7-8 and TRBJ2-2, is GAGVSQSPRYKVAKRGQDVALRCDPISGHVSLFWYQQALGQGPEFLTYFQNEAQLDKSGLPSDRFFAERPEGSVSTLKIQRTQQEDSAVYLCASSPGHLNTGELFFGEGSRLTVL.

In this sample, this clone turned up a few times. The gene calls are TRBV7-2 and TRBJ1-3, with unresolved D. The length of the CDR3 is 18 residues. The germline V gene encodes CDR1 SGHTA and CDR2 FQGNSA. V was trimmed by 4 bases and J by 4 bases, leaving 23 bases between them. CDR3 nucleotide sequence: TGTGCCAGCAGCTATAATCCGAGAATTGGAGGCTCCGGAAACACCATATATTTT. Residues: CASSYNPRIGGSGNTIYF.

V usage is TRBV6-5 and J usage is TRBJ2-7, with 10 bases lining up with TRBD2. This CDR3 contains 13 residues. The ends lost 7 bases at V and 6 bases at J; junction bases unmatched: 6. The germline V gene has CDR1 MNHEY and CDR2 SVGAGI. The DNA for the CDR3 is TGTGCCAGCAAGGGGGGACTAGCGCTCGAGCAGTACTTC. Protein sequence: CASKGGLALEQYF.

The gene calls are TRBV7-8 and TRBJ2-7; tentatively, D is TRBD2 (6 bases). The V gene lost 5 bases and the J gene lost 2 bases, with 13 bases spanning the gap. This CDR3 region has 14 residues. Germline assignment: CDR1 SGHVS and CDR2 FQNEAQ. The CDR3: CASSKAAGTYEQYF. In DNA, the CDR3 is TGTGCCAGCAGCAAAGCCGCGGGGACCTACGAGCAGTACTTC.

The chain carries TRBV7-2 and TRBJ2-1, with TRBD2 matching 10 bases. Looked up from germline, CDR1 is SGHTA and CDR2 is FQGNSA. Trimming cost V 2 bases and J 6 bases; bases outside gene matches: 4. This CDR3 spans 15 amino acids. CDR3: CASSLSGRVFNEQFF. The CDR3 nucleotides read TGTGCCAGCAGCTTAAGCGGGAGGGTGTTCAATGAGCAGTTCTTC.

The chain uses TRBV5-1 and TRBJ2-7, with 11 positions matching TRBD1. The V and J ends lost 6 bases and 5 bases, in that order; junction bases with no gene match: 7. This CDR3 contains 14 residues. Germline V lookup: CDR1 SGHRS, CDR2 YFSETQ. CDR3 nucleotide sequence: TGCGCCAGCACGCGGGACAGGGGGATGAACGAGCAGTACTTC. It encodes CASTRDRGMNEQYF. Using reference TRBV5-1 and TRBJ2-7 for the parts outside the CDR3, the full variable domain is KAGVTQTPRYLIKTRGQQVTLSCSPISGHRSVSWYQQTPGQGLQFLFEYFSETQRNKGNFPGRFSGRQFSNSRSEMNVSTLELGDSALYLCASTRDRGMNEQYFGPGTRLTVT.

This chain links TRBV9 with TRBJ1-2, with 8 bases aligning to TRBD1. The length of the CDR3 is 14 residues. The ends lost 0 bases at V and 6 bases at J; junction bases unmatched: 4. Germline V lookup: CDR1 SGDLS, CDR2 YYNGEE. The CDR3 DNA reads as TGTGCCAGCAGCGTAGGGGCAGGGGGCCATGGCTACACCTTC. Its protein is CASSVGAGGHGYTF.